This T cell receptor (beta chain) emerged from a study of blood T cells in healthy people across ages (dated by TCRdb to between 2014 and 2017). With respect to the entire study: In model experiments, roughly one uniquely barcoded TCR beta cDNA molecule per two T cells was captured by template switching. To track age-related changes in TCR beta repertoire diversity, the study relied on deep sequencing normalized with unique cDNA molecular identifiers. Four age groups were formed from the donors: young (average around 15 years), middle-aged (approximately 41), aged (around 62) and long-lived (roughly 81). Donors of different ages were randomly distributed across sequencing lanes to avoid experimental bias. Using the same blood draw, the study looked at two additional independent replicas of 1 million unique cDNA reads for two donors, one aged 18 to 30 and the other aged 80 or older.

The donors were 40 or so Caucasian individuals from Russia, aged roughly 6 to 90 years, who were systemically healthy. Each donor gave approximately 9.3 milliliters of peripheral blood, collected into EDTA-treated Vacutainer tubes. PBMCs were isolated by Ficoll-Paque density-gradient centrifugation, with at least 7 million obtained per sample. Trizol reagent was used to extract total RNA from PBMCs, with at least 5 micrograms per sample. For every donor, flow cytometry on a PBMC aliquot measured the percentage of naive CD45RAhigh/CD27high T cells. This clonotype was recorded a few times. The specificity of this receptor is unknown. No base-level quality is on record; no much larger clone is a single base apart. The germline V gene (reference sequence) sets CDR1 to DFQATT and CDR2 to SNEGSKA. The V end loses 3 bases and the J end loses 0 bases, and a stretch of 9 bases separates them. The CDR3 has 14 amino acids, counting the end cysteine and phenylalanine. Of the read, only the CDR3 DNA is kept; its 42 bases are in frame from base 1.

Library creation used 5' RACE. The run used an Illumina HiSeq 2500. A second 7 to 11 cycle PCR used a sample-barcoded 5' primer and a J-beta primer mix. A unique molecular identifier was introduced onto each TCR beta cDNA molecule by a template-switch 5' adaptor carrying 12 random nucleotides. Each sample yielded at least 2.5 million CDR3-containing paired-end reads. The Mint cDNA synthesis kit, primed by a TRBC-specific oligonucleotide, was used to synthesize first-strand cDNA from all RNA. All cDNA was treated with uracil-DNA glycosylase and then went through a first 18-cycle PCR with the universal primers M1SS and BC2_uni_R. The published analysis was carried out like this. Each sample was normalized by randomly selecting 1 million high-quality reads, each carrying a distinct molecular identifier. Instead of being binned into consensus sequences, reads with shared molecular identifiers were discarded. MiTCR, with a Q25 quality threshold and the strictest error-elimination algorithm, was used for CDR3 identification, clonotype clustering and error correction. A nonparametric unseen species model using Euler transformation provided a lower-bound estimate of total TCR beta diversity. TCRdb ran its own pipeline on the public reads, namely fastp trimming at Q25 and MiXCR clone calling, and kept in-frame beta chains. Duplicate CDR3 protein sequences are folded into a single record with the most common DNA and genes. The V and J calls were determined by TCRdb, not by the authors. The sample table shows about 1.8 million distinct CDR3 sequences, and around 50% are seen once. Jointly, the top ten make up 2% to 2.5% of the sample.

Here is what the overall study found, with its caveats: Estimates of total diversity based on one million sequenced T cells were regarded as lower bounds and as underestimates. There was a strong correlation between observed TCR beta diversity and the percentage of naive T cells measured by flow cytometry. Observed TCR beta diversity per million T cells fell roughly linearly with age, and a significant reduction was already apparent by age roughly 40. Compared with the aged group, more naive CD4+ T cells, fewer expanded clones and increased TCR diversity were shown by the long-lived group, suggesting age selection. Since profiling was done on bulk unsorted PBMCs, naive and antigen-experienced compartments could not be conclusively compared. The CMV infection status of donors was not known, potentially confounding age-related changes in expanded clonotypes.

This chain is built from TRBV20-1 and TRBJ1-5; no D gene call is confident. The sample comprised blood. The source is a woman aged 40-49 years in good health. The nucleotide sequence reads TGCAGTGCTAGTGATCTATATAGCAATCAGCCCCAGCATTTT. Translation gives CSASDLYSNQPQHF.